This T cell receptor beta chain was recovered during a study of cytomegalovirus exposure and HLA in healthy donors. The V and J ends lost 4 bases and 2 bases respectively, with 9 bases between them. Germline V lookup: CDR1 SGHRS, CDR2 YFSETQ. CDR3 length: 14 residues. On this clone itself: The antigen is not known.

PCR was performed using 60 Vbeta and 13 Jbeta primers. Profiling relied on immunoSEQ multiplex PCR, and the TCRdb table lists in-frame clones only, not all of them. The sample holds about 98,000 clones, about three quarters seen once. Study-wide points: A later analysis found TCR association rates differed by HLA locus, highest for DRB1 and lowest for HLA-C.

The TCR was taken from a man in his forties in good health and CMV-seronegative. This rearrangement joins TRBV5-1 to TRBJ2-2, with TRBD1 as a possible D gene (6 bases). Sequenced sample: PBMCs. The CDR3 coding sequence is TGCGCCAGCAGCAGGACAGTTAACACCGGGGAGCTGTTTTTT. The encoded protein is CASSRTVNTGELFF. Based on the CDR3 plus reference TRBV5-1 and TRBJ2-2, the full variable domain is KAGVTQTPRYLIKTRGQQVTLSCSPISGHRSVSWYQQTPGQGLQFLFEYFSETQRNKGNFPGRFSGRQFSNSRSEMNVSTLELGDSALYLCASSRTVNTGELFFGEGSRLTVL.